This T cell receptor (beta chain) was sequenced during a study of cytomegalovirus exposure and HLA in healthy donors. This CDR3 comprises 14 residues. Germline CDR1 is SEHNR and CDR2 is FQNEAQ (reference sequence). The trim removed 3 bases at V and 6 bases at J, leaving 6 bases unmatched. PCR primers comprised 60 Vbeta and 13 Jbeta primers. Sequencing used immunoSEQ multiplex PCR; TCRdb keeps in-frame clones, though not all of them. The sample records 100,000 to 150,000 clones, around 81% being singletons. Specimen: PBMCs. This receptor was obtained from a woman between 35 and 50 years old in good health and CMV-seronegative. The chain combines TRBV7-9 with TRBJ2-3; TRBD2 matches at 7 bases. The CDR3 nucleotides read TGTGCCAGCAGCTTTGGGCTAGCGGCCGATACGCAGTATTTT. This gives the protein CASSFGLAADTQYF.